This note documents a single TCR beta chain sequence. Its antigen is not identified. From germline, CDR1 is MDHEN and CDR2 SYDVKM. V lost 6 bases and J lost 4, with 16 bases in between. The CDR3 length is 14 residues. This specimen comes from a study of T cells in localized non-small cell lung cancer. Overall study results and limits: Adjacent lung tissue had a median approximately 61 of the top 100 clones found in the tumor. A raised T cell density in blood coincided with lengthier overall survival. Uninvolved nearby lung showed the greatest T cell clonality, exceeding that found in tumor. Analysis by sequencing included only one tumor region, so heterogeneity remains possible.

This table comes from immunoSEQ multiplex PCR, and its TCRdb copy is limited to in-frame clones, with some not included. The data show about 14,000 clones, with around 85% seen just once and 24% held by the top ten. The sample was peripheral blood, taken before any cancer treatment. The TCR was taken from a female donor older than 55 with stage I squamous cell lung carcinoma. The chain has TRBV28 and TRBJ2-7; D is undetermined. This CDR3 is CASRVSTLGYEQYF. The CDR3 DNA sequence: TGTGCCAGCAGGGTTTCAACGCTGGGGTACGAGCAGTACTTC.